Reported below is one T cell receptor (beta chain). This sample is drawn from a study of cytomegalovirus exposure and HLA in healthy donors. Primers: 60 Vbeta forward and 13 Jbeta reverse. Only in-frame clones appear in the TCRdb table, and some are missing; sequencing was by immunoSEQ multiplex PCR. This sample carries around 99,000 clones, roughly 63% of them seen once, and the ten largest clones take about 5.7%. Per the germline V gene, CDR1 is SGHTA and CDR2 is FQGNSA. This CDR3 comprises 15 residues. Deletions cut 0 bases from V and 8 bases from J, with 13 bases between. The V and J genes are TRBV7-2 and TRBJ1-4; possible D gene TRBD1, 6 bases. Sequenced: PBMCs. The source is a woman between 65 and 79 years old in good health and CMV-seropositive. CDR3 sequence: CASSLAGTRGEKLFF. In DNA, the CDR3 is TGTGCCAGCAGCTTAGCGGGGACAAGGGGGGAAAAACTGTTTTTT.